This TCR beta chain was identified during a study of shared clonotypes between healthy human individuals. The run depth of the assay was deep. Original methodology: ImmunoSEQ gave junction-only sequences without quality scores, so filtering differed. Measured with immunoSEQ multiplex PCR; TCRdb has only the in-frame clones, and not every one. The DNA gave D and trimming, while V, J and clone size come from that table. In the table there are some 1 million clones, more than 65% of which are singletons. The CDR3 consists of 15 residues. V gave up 2 bases and J gave up 2 bases; unmatched junction bases: 7. CDR1 SGHDT and CDR2 YYEEEE come from the germline V gene. Each of the donors was a healthy adult who was HIV-negative and had not had a recent acute infection or vaccination. Division of CD4+ cells produced a CD45RA+ naive subset and a CD45RA-negative memory subset.

Sequencing used memory CD4+ T cells sorted from blood. Stated subset: CD45RA-negative fraction. This TCR derives from a man between 18 and 35 years old in good health. The chain recombines TRBV5-6 with TRBJ2-7; 7 bases align to TRBD1. The CDR3 reads CASSLAGQEAYEQYF. The CDR3 DNA reads TGTGCCAGCAGCTTAGCCGGACAGGAAGCCTACGAGCAGTACTTC.